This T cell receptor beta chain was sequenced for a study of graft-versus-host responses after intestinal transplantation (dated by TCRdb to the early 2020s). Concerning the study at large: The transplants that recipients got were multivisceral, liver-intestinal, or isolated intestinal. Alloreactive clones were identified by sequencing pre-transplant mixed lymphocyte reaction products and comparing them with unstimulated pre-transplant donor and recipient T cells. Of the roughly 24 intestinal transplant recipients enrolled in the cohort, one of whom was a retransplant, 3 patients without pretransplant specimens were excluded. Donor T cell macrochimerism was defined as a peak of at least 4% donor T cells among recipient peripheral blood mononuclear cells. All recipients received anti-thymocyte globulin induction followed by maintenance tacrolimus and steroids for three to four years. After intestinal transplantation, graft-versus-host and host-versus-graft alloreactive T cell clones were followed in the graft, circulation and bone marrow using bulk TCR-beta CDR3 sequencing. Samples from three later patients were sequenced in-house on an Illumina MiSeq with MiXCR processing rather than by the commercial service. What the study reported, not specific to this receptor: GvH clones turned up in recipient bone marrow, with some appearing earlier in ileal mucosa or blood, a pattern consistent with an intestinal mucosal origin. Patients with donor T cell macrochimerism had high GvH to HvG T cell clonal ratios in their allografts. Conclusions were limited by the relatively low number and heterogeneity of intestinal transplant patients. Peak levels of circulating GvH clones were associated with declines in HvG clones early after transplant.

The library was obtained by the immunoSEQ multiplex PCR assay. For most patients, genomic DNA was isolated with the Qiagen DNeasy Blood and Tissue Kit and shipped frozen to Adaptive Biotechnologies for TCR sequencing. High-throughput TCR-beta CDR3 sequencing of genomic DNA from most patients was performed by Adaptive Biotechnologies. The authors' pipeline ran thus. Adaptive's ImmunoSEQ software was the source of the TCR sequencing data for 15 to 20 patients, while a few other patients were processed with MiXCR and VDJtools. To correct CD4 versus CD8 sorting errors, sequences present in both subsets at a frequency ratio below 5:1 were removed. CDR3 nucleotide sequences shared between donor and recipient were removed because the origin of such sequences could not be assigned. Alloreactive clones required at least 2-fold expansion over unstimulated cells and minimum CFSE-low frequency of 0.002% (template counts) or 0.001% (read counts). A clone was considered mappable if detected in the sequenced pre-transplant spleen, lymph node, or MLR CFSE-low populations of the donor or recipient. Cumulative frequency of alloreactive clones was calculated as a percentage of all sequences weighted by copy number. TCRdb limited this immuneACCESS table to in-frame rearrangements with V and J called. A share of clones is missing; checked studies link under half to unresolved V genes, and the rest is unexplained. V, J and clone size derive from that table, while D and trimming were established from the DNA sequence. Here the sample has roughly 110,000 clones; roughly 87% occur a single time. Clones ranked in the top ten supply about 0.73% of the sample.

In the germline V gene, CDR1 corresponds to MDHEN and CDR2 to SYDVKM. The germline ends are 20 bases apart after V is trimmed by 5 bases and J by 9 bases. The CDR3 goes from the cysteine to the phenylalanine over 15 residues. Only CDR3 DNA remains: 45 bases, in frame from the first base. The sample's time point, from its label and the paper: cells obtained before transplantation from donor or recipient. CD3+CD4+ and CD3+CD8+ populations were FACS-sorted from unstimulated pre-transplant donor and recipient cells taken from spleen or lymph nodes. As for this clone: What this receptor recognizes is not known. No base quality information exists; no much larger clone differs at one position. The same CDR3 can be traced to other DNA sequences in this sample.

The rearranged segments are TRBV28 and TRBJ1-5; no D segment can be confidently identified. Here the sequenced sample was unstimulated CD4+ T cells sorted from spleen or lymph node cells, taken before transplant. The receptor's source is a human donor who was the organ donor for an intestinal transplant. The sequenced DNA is TGTGCCAGCAGTCCTCAGTCGCATACCTTCGGGCCCCAGCATTTT. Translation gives CASSPQSHTFGPQHF. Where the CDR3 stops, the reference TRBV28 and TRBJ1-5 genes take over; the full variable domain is DVKVTQSSRYLVKRTGEKVFLECVQDMDHENMFWYRQDPGLGLRLIYFSYDVKMKEKGDIPEGYSVSREKKERFSLILESASTNQTSMYLCASSPQSHTFGPQHFGDGTRLSIL.